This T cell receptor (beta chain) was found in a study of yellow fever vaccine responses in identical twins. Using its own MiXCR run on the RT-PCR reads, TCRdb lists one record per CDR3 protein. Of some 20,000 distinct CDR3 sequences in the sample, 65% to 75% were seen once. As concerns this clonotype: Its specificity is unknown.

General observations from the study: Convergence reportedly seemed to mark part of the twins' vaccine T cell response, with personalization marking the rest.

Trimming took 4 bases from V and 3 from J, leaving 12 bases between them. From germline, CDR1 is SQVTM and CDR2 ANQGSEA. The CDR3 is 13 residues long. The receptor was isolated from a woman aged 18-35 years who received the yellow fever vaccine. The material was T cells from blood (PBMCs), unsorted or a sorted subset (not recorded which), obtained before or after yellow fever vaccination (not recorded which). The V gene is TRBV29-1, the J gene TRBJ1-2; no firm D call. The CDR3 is CSVGGGRYYGYTF. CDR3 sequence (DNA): TGCAGCGTTGGAGGTGGACGATACTATGGCTACACCTTC.